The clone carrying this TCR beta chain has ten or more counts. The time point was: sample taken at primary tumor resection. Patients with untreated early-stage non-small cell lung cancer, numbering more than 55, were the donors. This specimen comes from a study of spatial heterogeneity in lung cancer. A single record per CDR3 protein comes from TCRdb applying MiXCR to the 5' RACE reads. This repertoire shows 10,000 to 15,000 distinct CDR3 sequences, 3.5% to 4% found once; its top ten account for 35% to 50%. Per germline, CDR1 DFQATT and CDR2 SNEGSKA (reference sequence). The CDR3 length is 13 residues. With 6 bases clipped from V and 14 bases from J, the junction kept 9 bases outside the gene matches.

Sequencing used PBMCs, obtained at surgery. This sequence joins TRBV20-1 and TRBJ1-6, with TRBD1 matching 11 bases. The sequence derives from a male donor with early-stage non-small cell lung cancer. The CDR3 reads CSAPGQGVGTLHF. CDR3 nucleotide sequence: TGCAGTGCCCCGGGACAGGGGGTGGGTACCCTCCACTTT.